The 31 T cell receptor beta chains below all came from one sample that was sequenced in a study of CD8 T cells in ankylosing spondylitis. The study's findings and limits: Made up of 7 to 9 highly homologous variants, a TCR beta motif appeared characteristic of ankylosing spondylitis blood.

MiXCR was run by TCRdb on the 5' RACE reads, yielding one entry per CDR3 protein. The sample includes roughly 440,000 distinct CDR3 sequences, approximately 17% seen only once; the top ten take around 0.92%. These receptors are not linked to any known antigen. Input material: blood, either unsorted or a sorted T cell fraction (not recorded which). These receptors originate from a male donor with ankylosing spondylitis.

The genes are TRBV19 and TRBJ2-2; 9 bases agree with TRBD2. With 5 bases clipped from V and 3 bases from J, the junction kept 10 bases outside the gene matches. Germline CDR1 LNHDA, CDR2 SQIVND (reference sequence). The length of the CDR3 is 17 residues. CDR3: CASSPPRREGHTGELFF. The CDR3 DNA reads TGTGCCAGTAGTCCCCCCCGGCGGGAGGGCCACACCGGGGAGCTGTTTTTT.

The chain recombines TRBV7-6 with TRBJ2-1, with 7 bases lining up with TRBD2. CDR1 is SGHVS, CDR2 FNYEAQ, per germline. The CDR3 covers 13 residues. The V gene end was trimmed by 5 bases and the J gene end by 6 bases; junction bases not matched to a gene: 4. DNA of the CDR3: TGTGCCAGCAGCCCGCGGACTAGCAATGAGCAGTTCTTC. It is translated as CASSPRTSNEQFF.

This clonotype was found many times. The rearrangement joins TRBV24-1 to TRBJ2-2; 12 nucleotides align to TRBD1. Germline lookup yields CDR1 KGHDR and CDR2 SFDVKD. With V trimmed by 7 bases and J by 4 bases, 0 bases remained unmatched. The CDR3 contains 14 residues. CDR3 sequence (DNA): TGTGCCACCAGGGGACAGGGGGCCACCGGGGAGCTGTTTTTT. It codes for CATRGQGATGELFF.

Written as DNA, the CDR3 is TGTGCCAGCACCTCGGAGGGGGTTGGCTATGGCTACACCTTC. Translated, it gives CASTSEGVGYGYTF. The V gene is TRBV12-3 or TRBV12-4, the J gene TRBJ1-2, with TRBD1 as a possible D gene (6 bases). Trimming removed 7 bases at V and 4 bases at J, with 16 bases between. The CDR3 spans 14 residues.

This clonotype was detected a few times. This chain links TRBV21-1 with TRBJ2-5; the tabulated D call, TRBD2, remains unverified against the DNA. TRBV21-1 is recorded as a pseudogene. CDR3 length equals 16 residues. The DNA for the CDR3 is TGTGCCAGCACCCCTTCAAAGGCTAGCGGACAAGAGACCCAGTACTTC. Its translation is CASTPSKASGQETQYF.

The chain combines TRBV11-2 with TRBJ1-5; TRBD1 is a possible D gene (6 bases). The germline CDR1 and CDR2 sequences are SGHAT and FQNNGV. V was clipped by 4 bases and J by 3 bases, with 10 bases between them. The CDR3 runs to 14 residues. The CDR3 loop is CASSSGVDNQPQHF. Written as DNA, the CDR3 is TGTGCCAGCAGCTCAGGGGTCGACAATCAGCCCCAGCATTTT.

Ten or more counts support this clonotype. This rearrangement joins TRBV29-1 to TRBJ2-1; D uncertain. CDR1 and CDR2 from the germline V gene are SQVTM and ANQGSEA. Trimming removed 6 bases at V and 8 bases at J, with 11 bases between. This CDR3 has 11 residues. The CDR3: CSVRSRDEQFF. DNA for the CDR3: TGCAGCGTAAGATCAAGGGATGAGCAGTTCTTC.

The chain recombines TRBV7-8 with TRBJ2-1; TRBD1 agrees at 7 bases. Trimming removed 5 bases from V and 6 bases from J; junction bases left unmatched: 13. Germline CDR1 and CDR2: SGHVS and FQNEAQ. This CDR3 is 16 amino acids long. The chain's CDR3 is CASSRSGTDVSNEQFF. The CDR3 DNA sequence: TGTGCCAGCAGCAGGTCCGGGACAGATGTGTCCAATGAGCAGTTCTTC.

This clonotype came up many times. V gene TRBV4-2 combines with J gene TRBJ2-5; 12 bases fit TRBD2. Germline values: CDR1 LGHNA, CDR2 YNFKEQ. Trimming at V came to 2 bases and at J to 0 bases, leaving 1 base not matched to a gene. CDR3 length: 16 amino acids. The DNA for the CDR3 is TGTGCCAGCAGCCAACGGACTAGCGGGGACCAAGAGACCCAGTACTTC. Translating gives CASSQRTSGDQETQYF.

This chain connects TRBV21-1 to TRBJ2-7; the table's D gene call, TRBD2, was not cross checked with the DNA. TRBV21-1 is a recognized pseudogene. The CDR3 has 14 amino acids. For the CDR3, the DNA is TGTGCCAGCAGCAAGAGGGCGGGGTCCTGGGAGCAGTACTTC. This encodes CASSKRAGSWEQYF.

This clonotype has only a few counts. The chain combines TRBV20-1 with TRBJ2-5; TRBD1 might be the D (5 bases). Germline assignment: CDR1 DFQATT and CDR2 SNEGSKA (reference sequence). Trimming stripped 5 bases from V and 2 bases from J, with 24 bases between. The CDR3 has 17 residues. The CDR3 region is CSAFGQRRFRGQETQYF. CDR3 sequence (DNA): TGCAGTGCTTTCGGACAAAGGAGATTCCGCGGACAAGAGACCCAGTACTTC.

V is TRBV15 and J is TRBJ2-7; possible D gene TRBD2, 5 bases. V lost 5 bases and J lost 2, with 10 bases in between. Germline-derived CDR1 and CDR2 are LNHNV and YYDKDF (reference sequence). The CDR3 contains 13 residues. DNA for the CDR3: TGTGCCACCAGCCAGAAGGGAGCCTACGAGCAGTACTTC. Protein: CATSQKGAYEQYF.

This clonotype was detected once. The CDR3 here is CSERQGATDTQYF. The CDR3 DNA reads as TGCAGCGAGAGACAGGGGGCGACAGATACGCAGTATTTT. The chain has TRBV29-1 and TRBJ2-3; 10 bases line up with TRBD1. Per the germline V gene, CDR1 is SQVTM and CDR2 is ANQGSEA. This CDR3 has 13 residues. The V and J ends lost 7 bases and 3 bases, in that order; junction bases with no gene match: 4.

The CDR3 loop reads CSAADRSSYNSPLHF. Written as DNA, the CDR3 is TGCAGTGCGGCGGACAGGTCCTCCTATAATTCACCCCTCCACTTT. The rearrangement links TRBV20-1 to TRBJ1-6; the match to TRBD1 covers 7 bases. V lost 6 bases to trimming and J lost 0 bases; unmatched junction nucleotides: 5. This CDR3 is built from 15 residues. CDR1 and CDR2 (germline): DFQATT, SNEGSKA (reference sequence).

The chain couples TRBV3-1 to TRBJ2-3; TRBD2 agrees at 7 bases. In germline, CDR1 is LGHDT, CDR2 YNNKEL (reference sequence). The CDR3 has 15 residues. J gave up 7 bases and V 0 bases, and 7 bases lay outside the gene matches. The CDR3 reads CASSQDWRELNTQYF. The CDR3 nucleotides read TGTGCCAGCAGCCAAGATTGGCGGGAGCTAAATACGCAGTATTTT.

The chain uses TRBV11-2 and TRBJ2-2, with TRBD1 matching 7 bases. The germline CDR1 and CDR2 sequences are SGHAT and FQNNGV. Germline trimming cut 4 bases from V and 9 bases from J; bases unmatched to any gene: 14. This CDR3 has 16 residues. DNA for the CDR3: TGTGCCAGCAGCTCTCCCACAGGGGTCGAGGTTCGGGAGCTGTTTTTT. It specifies CASSSPTGVEVRELFF. Filled out from reference TRBV11-2 and TRBJ2-2, the complete variable domain reads EAGVAQSPRYKIIEKRQSVAFWCNPISGHATLYWYQQILGQGPKLLIQFQNNGVVDDSQLPKDRFSAERLKGVDSTLKIQPAKLEDSAVYLCASSSPTGVEVRELFFGEGSRLTVL.

This clonotype was counted a few times. As DNA, the CDR3 is TGCAGTGCAGTAGCGGGAGAAGGCACCGGGGAGCTGTTTTTT. Encoded protein: CSAVAGEGTGELFF. The chain employs TRBV20-1 and TRBJ2-2, with TRBD2 identical over 9 bases. V shed 6 bases, J shed 4 bases, and the junction held 6 bases outside the gene matches. The CDR3 contains 14 residues. From germline, CDR1 is DFQATT and CDR2 SNEGSKA (reference sequence).

This clonotype was picked up a small number of times. At one of its ends the junction is not consistent with the germline gene, which may arise from a read error. The chain joins TRBV29-1 to TRBJ2-7; 8 bases are shared with TRBD1. CDR3 length: 11 amino acids. Germline CDR1 and CDR2: SQVTM and ANQGSEA. In nucleotides, the CDR3 is TGCAGCGTTGAAGATCGGACAGGGTTAGACTTC. Protein: CSVEDRTGLDF.

This clonotype was observed at least ten times. The chain joins TRBV12-3 or TRBV12-4 to TRBJ2-7, with TRBD2 matching 7 bases. The CDR3 is made up of 16 amino acids. The junction had 12 bases not matched to a gene; V was cut back by 5 bases and J by 2 bases. CDR3 residues: CASSRGRAGIPYEQYF. In nucleotides, the CDR3 is TGTGCCAGCAGTCGGGGGAGAGCGGGGATACCCTACGAGCAGTACTTC.

This rearrangement joins TRBV6-1 to TRBJ1-5; the D is unclear. Germline assignment: CDR1 MNHNS and CDR2 SASEGT. Trimming took 3 bases from V and 7 from J, leaving 4 bases between them. This CDR3 has 11 residues. The CDR3, as DNA: TGTGCCAGCAGTGAGGGACAGCCCCAGCATTTT. Amino acid sequence: CASSEGQPQHF.

This sequence joins TRBV14 and TRBJ1-3, with D perhaps TRBD1 (6 bases). CDR1 is SGHDN, CDR2 FVKESK, per germline. V was cut by 3 bases and J by 4 bases, with 13 bases left in between. The CDR3 consists of 15 residues. The CDR3 loop is CASSQQQGTGNTIYF. As DNA, the CDR3 is TGTGCCAGCAGCCAGCAACAGGGTACCGGAAACACCATATATTTT.

The genes are TRBV7-9 and TRBJ2-1; no clear D. V lost 7 bases and J 2 bases, leaving 15 bases between the germline ends. CDR1 is SEHNR and CDR2 is FQNEAQ in the germline V gene (reference sequence). The CDR3 extends over 15 amino acids. DNA for the CDR3: TGTGCCAGCATCTCTGGGCGGTTGACCTACAATGAGCAGTTCTTC. This translates into CASISGRLTYNEQFF.

This clonotype was detected a few times. V gene TRBV6-1 combines with J gene TRBJ2-7; no clear D. CDR1 is MNHNS and CDR2 is SASEGT in the germline V gene. Trimming removed 0 bases at V and 7 bases at J, with 7 bases between. CDR3 length: 12 residues. The CDR3 reads CASSEAGSEQYF. CDR3 DNA sequence: TGTGCCAGCAGTGAAGCTGGATCTGAGCAGTACTTC.

The V and J genes are TRBV5-4 and TRBJ2-3; 8 bases line up with TRBD1. The CDR3 has 13 residues. With V trimmed by 1 base and J by 5 bases, 0 bases remained unmatched. The germline CDR1 and CDR2 sequences are SGHNT and YYREEE (reference sequence). CDR3 region: CASSLTGGDTQYF. The CDR3 DNA reads as TGTGCCAGCAGCTTGACAGGGGGAGATACGCAGTATTTT.

The chain joins TRBV7-2 to TRBJ1-5; weak D call: TRBD1 (6 bases). This CDR3 contains 13 residues. Trimming removed 4 bases at V and 6 bases at J, with 10 bases between. The germline V gene has CDR1 SGHTA and CDR2 FQGNSA. CDR3 region: CASSSTGIQPQHF. As DNA, the CDR3 is TGTGCCAGCAGCTCTACAGGGATTCAGCCCCAGCATTTT.

The chain has TRBV5-1 and TRBJ2-1; 12 bases are shared with TRBD1. The CDR3 runs to 16 residues. The V gene's germline CDR1 is SGHRS and CDR2 YFSETQ. The ends lost 2 bases at V and 7 bases at J; junction bases unmatched: 7. CDR3 coding DNA: TGCGCCAGCAGCTTCGGTGGGACAGGGGGCGGGAATGAGCAGTTCTTC. Its protein is CASSFGGTGGGNEQFF.

This clonotype has at least ten counts. The CDR3 nucleotides read TGTGCCAGCAGCCGACAGGGAGCTGGAAACACCATATATTTT. Translating it yields CASSRQGAGNTIYF. The chain joins TRBV7-9 to TRBJ1-3, with 7 bases lining up with TRBD1. V trimming: 5 bases; J trimming: 2 bases; junction bases outside the gene matches: 3. CDR3 length equals 14 residues. Germline assignment: CDR1 SEHNR and CDR2 FQNEAQ (reference sequence). Full variable domain (remainder filled in from reference TRBV7-9 and TRBJ1-3): DTGVSQNPRHKITKRGQNVTFRCDPISEHNRLYWYRQTLGQGPEFLTYFQNEAQLEKSRLLSDRFSAERPKGSFSTLEIQRTEQGDSAMYLCASSRQGAGNTIYFGEGSWLTVV.

J is TRBJ2-5 and V is TRBV29-1, with 9 bases that match TRBD1. With 7 bases clipped from V and 5 bases from J, the junction kept 14 bases outside the gene matches. This CDR3 is 15 amino acids long. Germline-derived CDR1 and CDR2 are SQVTM and ANQGSEA. CDR3 DNA sequence: TGCAGCGCTACGGACAGGGGAAAAGTGTTGGAGACCCAGTACTTC. It is translated as CSATDRGKVLETQYF. Full variable domain (remainder filled in from reference TRBV29-1 and TRBJ2-5): SAVISQKPSRDICQRGTSLTIQCQVDSQVTMMFWYRQQPGQSLTLIATANQGSEATYESGFVIDKFPISRPNLTFSTLTVSNMSPEDSSIYLCSATDRGKVLETQYFGPGTRLLVL.

J is TRBJ1-4 and V is TRBV20-1, with no clear D. The germline gives CDR1 DFQATT, CDR2 SNEGSKA (reference sequence). The CDR3 is made up of 13 amino acids. The V gene lost 6 bases and the J gene lost 8 bases, with 16 bases spanning the gap. The DNA for the CDR3 is TGCAGTGCCCAAGACCCTTTTGAGGAAAAACTGTTTTTT. Protein sequence: CSAQDPFEEKLFF.

In this sample, this clonotype turned up a few times. This chain connects TRBV28 to TRBJ2-4; D remains ambiguous. Between the trimmed V and J ends, which lost 3 bases and 0 bases, there was a span of 9 bases. Germline V CDR1 and CDR2: MDHEN, SYDVKM. This CDR3 is built from 15 residues. Written as DNA, the CDR3 is TGTGCCAGCAGTTTCGGATTTCTAGCCAAAAACATTCAGTACTTC. Its protein product is CASSFGFLAKNIQYF.

The rearrangement links TRBV20-1 to TRBJ2-1; the match to TRBD2 covers 11 bases. Germline CDR1 reads DFQATT; CDR2 reads SNEGSKA (reference sequence). J was trimmed by 2 bases and V by 3 bases; bases with no gene match: 3. CDR3 length: 15 amino acids. The CDR3 DNA is TGCAGTGCTAGTAGACTAGCGGGGACCTACAATGAGCAGTTCTTC. As protein: CSASRLAGTYNEQFF.